What follows are 8 T cell receptor beta chains derived from one specimen sequenced in a study of shared clonotypes between healthy human individuals. TCRdb's table, derived via immunoSEQ multiplex PCR, lists solely in-frame clones and lacks some. Of more than 2 million clones detected, roughly 95% appear once; the ten largest clones hold 0.1% to 0.15%. Sequences were obtained from naive CD4+ T cells sorted from blood. The sample's subset: CD45RA+ positively selected. These receptors all stem from a young man in good health.

The chain is built from TRBV5-4 and TRBJ1-4; no clear D gene. This CDR3 is built from 15 residues. V was trimmed by 4 bases and J by 1 base, leaving 11 bases between them. Germline CDR1 SGHNT, CDR2 YYREEE (reference sequence). The CDR3 nucleotides read TGTGCCAGCAGCGCTCAAGGAGGAACTAATGAAAAACTGTTTTTT. It is translated as CASSAQGGTNEKLFF.

In its sample, this clone was seen once. CDR3 amino acids: CASSFRDSAAYEQYF. In DNA form, the CDR3 reads TGTGCCAGCAGCTTCCGGGACAGTGCTGCCTACGAGCAGTACTTC. The V call is TRBV5-5, the J call TRBJ2-7; 7 positions agree with TRBD1. V gave up 2 bases and J gave up 2 bases; unmatched junction bases: 7. Germline assignment: CDR1 SGHKS and CDR2 YYEKEE (reference sequence). The CDR3 is 15 amino acids.

CDR3 sequence: CAILGVGVRRGTGELFF. CDR3 nucleotide sequence: TGTGCCATCCTCGGGGTCGGGGTCCGCAGGGGCACCGGGGAGCTGTTTTTT. This rearrangement joins TRBV2 to TRBJ2-2; possibly TRBD1 for D (6 bases). V was pared by 10 bases and J by 4 bases, with 25 bases between. This CDR3 is built from 17 residues. Germline assignment: CDR1 SNHLY and CDR2 FYNNEI. The whole variable domain, filled in from reference TRBV2 and TRBJ2-2, reads EPEVTQTPSHQVTQMGQEVILRCVPISNHLYFYWYRQILGQKVEFLVSFYNNEISEKSEIFDDQFSVERPDGSNFTLKIRSTKLEDSAMYFCAILGVGVRRGTGELFFGEGSRLTVL.

The V call is TRBV5-6, the J call TRBJ2-2; possibly TRBD2 for D (5 bases). V was cut by 4 bases and J by 3 bases, with 16 bases left in between. The length of the CDR3 is 16 residues. Germline V lookup: CDR1 SGHDT, CDR2 YYEEEE. The CDR3 loop reads CASSRVGEWYTGELFF. CDR3 bases: TGTGCCAGCAGCCGGGTGGGAGAATGGTACACCGGGGAGCTGTTTTTT.

Concerning this clone: The same CDR3 can be traced to other DNA sequences in this sample. The gene calls are TRBV5-1 and TRBJ2-2; a possible D gene is TRBD1 (6 bases). The V and J ends lost 2 bases and 0 bases respectively, with 8 bases between them. Germline values: CDR1 SGHRS, CDR2 YFSETQ. The CDR3 loop spans 15 amino acids. In DNA, the CDR3 is TGCGCCAGCAGCTTAGGACAGTCGAACACCGGGGAGCTGTTTTTT. Translated: CASSLGQSNTGELFF.

The chain combines TRBV7-2 with TRBJ2-7; D perhaps matches TRBD2 (6 bases). The germline V gene has CDR1 SGHTA and CDR2 FQGNSA. The V and J ends lost 1 base and 2 bases respectively, with 15 bases between them. The CDR3 has 16 amino acids. CDR3 sequence (DNA): TGTGCCAGCAGCTTAGAGAACACGGGAGCCACCTACGAGCAGTACTTC. It is translated as CASSLENTGATYEQYF. The full variable domain, with the rest looked up from reference TRBV7-2 and TRBJ2-7, is GAGVSQSPSNKVTEKGKDVELRCDPISGHTALYWYRQSLGQGLEFLIYFQGNSAPDKSGLPSDRFSAERTGGSVSTLTIQRTQQEDSAVYLCASSLENTGATYEQYFGPGTRLTVT.

The chain joins TRBV30 to TRBJ1-4, with D maybe TRBD1 (6 bases). The germline V gene encodes CDR1 GTSNPN and CDR2 SVGIG (reference sequence). This CDR3 contains 12 residues. Trimming left V 1 base short and J 8 bases short, with 8 bases between. CDR3: CAWSDRVEKLFF. The CDR3 nucleotides read TGTGCCTGGAGTGACAGGGTGGAAAAACTGTTTTTT.

This clone was counted once. This sequence joins TRBV4-3 and TRBJ2-2; weak D call: TRBD1 (5 bases). The CDR3 spans 17 residues. The ends were cut back, 1 base at V and 4 bases at J, with 16 bases in the middle. Germline assignment: CDR1 LGHNA and CDR2 YSLEER. The CDR3 protein is CASSQARFQGSTGELFF. DNA of the CDR3: TGCGCCAGCAGCCAAGCTCGGTTTCAGGGCAGCACCGGGGAGCTGTTTTTT.